Below, 4 T cell receptor beta chains from the same sample are listed, as sequenced in a study of blood T cells in healthy people across ages (dated by TCRdb to between 2014 and 2017). Library prep was done by 5' RACE. Sequencer: Illumina HiSeq 2500. A second roughly 7 to 11 cycle PCR used a sample-barcoded 5' primer and a J-beta primer mix. The raw public data were reprocessed by TCRdb itself: fastp quality trimming at Q25, MiXCR clonotype calling, in-frame beta chains only. Rows are combined by CDR3 protein, so each entry shows the most common genes and DNA. The sample table records some 860,000 distinct CDR3 sequences; roughly 56% of these occur just once. The ten largest clonotypes hold roughly 24% of the sample. Sequencing was carried out using blood. Receptors were obtained from a man in his forties in good health.

In its sample, this clonotype was seen once. The chain uses TRBV5-4 and TRBJ2-1; the D gene is possibly TRBD2 (5 bases). From germline, CDR1 is SGHNT and CDR2 YYREEE (reference sequence). The CDR3 runs to 16 residues. V lost 0 bases and J 4 bases, leaving 14 bases between the germline ends. The CDR3 DNA follows: TGTGCCAGCAGCTTGGCCGGGGAACTACTATACAATGAGCAGTTCTTC. Translating gives CASSLAGELLYNEQFF.

The chain employs TRBV5-1 and TRBJ2-1; 7 positions agree with TRBD2. The CDR3 consists of 16 residues. With V trimmed by 4 bases and J by 3 bases, 10 bases remained unmatched. Germline V CDR1 and CDR2: SGHRS, YFSETQ. CDR3 nucleotides: TGCGCCAGCAGCGGGCCAGTGGGCGGGAGCTACAATGAGCAGTTCTTC. This sequence encodes CASSGPVGGSYNEQFF. Full variable domain (rest looked up from reference TRBV5-1 and TRBJ2-1): KAGVTQTPRYLIKTRGQQVTLSCSPISGHRSVSWYQQTPGQGLQFLFEYFSETQRNKGNFPGRFSGRQFSNSRSEMNVSTLELGDSALYLCASSGPVGGSYNEQFFGPGTRLTVL.

The sample holds a few counts of this clonotype. The gene calls are TRBV29-1 and TRBJ2-3; 10 nucleotides agree with TRBD1. Germline CDR1 SQVTM, CDR2 ANQGSEA. The V and J ends lost 7 bases and 4 bases, in that order; junction bases with no gene match: 5. The length of the CDR3 is 13 residues. CDR3 amino acids: CSAPGQGSDTQYF. The DNA of the CDR3 is TGCAGCGCCCCGGGACAGGGGTCAGATACGCAGTATTTT.

This rearrangement joins TRBV9 to TRBJ2-1; 7 bases map to TRBD2. The DNA end favors TRBJ2-7, so the J call may be wrong. This CDR3 has 20 residues. The germline V gene has CDR1 SGDLS and CDR2 YYNGEE. CDR3 in amino acids: CASSVVSGTTVIGSYNEQYF. For the CDR3, the DNA is TGTGCCAGCAGCGTAGTGAGCGGGACTACCGTGATTGGATCCTACAATGAGCAGTACTTC.